This is a list of T cell receptor beta chains from one sample in a study of blood T cells in healthy people across ages. TCRdb itself ran the 5' RACE reads through MiXCR, one entry per CDR3 protein. The sample holds roughly 800,000 distinct CDR3 sequences, roughly 50% seen once. Input material: blood. Receptors were obtained from a man at least 80 years old in good health. Both conserved end residues are part of each CDR3. Fields, in order: CDR3 protein, CDR3 DNA, D gene, V gene, clone size, J gene. D genes are given only for firm matches. Where a row states a size, it is once, few, many or the class of an expanded clone; other rows omit it.

CDR3aa: CASSPGTLPWDNEKLFF
CDR3nt: TGTGCCAGCAGCCCCGGGACCTTACCTTGGGATAATGAAAAACTGTTTTTT
d_gene: .
v_gene: TRBV5-5
abundance: .
j_gene: TRBJ1-4

CDR3aa: CASSLAGGTVAKNIQYF
CDR3nt: TGTGCCAGCAGCTTAGCGGGAGGCACTGTAGCCAAAAACATTCAGTACTTC
d_gene: TRBD2
v_gene: TRBV3-1
abundance: .
j_gene: TRBJ2-4

CDR3aa: CASSFGTSGSLGRNEQFF
CDR3nt: TGTGCCAGCAGCTTCGGGACTAGCGGGAGCCTGGGTCGTAATGAGCAGTTCTTC
d_gene: TRBD2
v_gene: TRBV7-6
abundance: .
j_gene: TRBJ2-1

CDR3aa: CASSGDMNTEAFF
CDR3nt: TGTGCCAGCAGTGGCGATATGAACACTGAAGCTTTCTTT
d_gene: .
v_gene: TRBV2
abundance: many
j_gene: TRBJ1-1

CDR3aa: CASGAGENNEQFF
CDR3nt: TGCGCCAGCGGAGCGGGAGAAAACAATGAGCAGTTCTTC
d_gene: TRBD2
v_gene: TRBV5-1
abundance: .
j_gene: TRBJ2-1

CDR3aa: CAISDPYEQYF
CDR3nt: TGTGCCATCAGTGACCCGTACGAGCAGTACTTC
d_gene: .
v_gene: TRBV10-3
abundance: few
j_gene: TRBJ2-7

CDR3aa: CASSQDRRGYTF
CDR3nt: TGTGCCAGCTCCCAAGACAGGCGGGGCTACACCTTC
d_gene: .
v_gene: TRBV18
abundance: few
j_gene: TRBJ1-2

CDR3aa: CASSQEWQVGGYGYTF
CDR3nt: TGCGCCAGCAGCCAAGAATGGCAGGTCGGAGGCTATGGCTACACCTTC
d_gene: .
v_gene: TRBV4-1
abundance: .
j_gene: TRBJ1-2

CDR3aa: CASSLSPGANVLTF
CDR3nt: TGTGCCAGCAGCTTAAGTCCTGGGGCCAACGTCCTGACTTTC
d_gene: .
v_gene: TRBV12-3/TRBV12-4
abundance: few
j_gene: TRBJ2-6

CDR3aa: CASSLEGSDNEQFF
CDR3nt: TGTGCCAGCAGCCTAGAGGGATCGGACAATGAGCAGTTCTTC
d_gene: .
v_gene: TRBV5-4
abundance: once
j_gene: TRBJ2-1

CDR3aa: CASSVGGWNQPQHF
CDR3nt: TGTGCCAGCAGCGTCGGTGGGTGGAATCAGCCCCAGCATTTT
d_gene: .
v_gene: TRBV9
abundance: many
j_gene: TRBJ1-5

CDR3aa: CASSNTDSQAYEQYF
CDR3nt: TGCGCCAGCAGCAACACGGATTCACAGGCCTACGAGCAGTACTTC
d_gene: .
v_gene: TRBV5-1
abundance: .
j_gene: TRBJ2-7

CDR3aa: CSARDSHEQYF
CDR3nt: TGCAGTGCTAGAGATAGCCACGAGCAGTACTTC
d_gene: .
v_gene: TRBV20-1
abundance: .
j_gene: TRBJ2-7

CDR3aa: CSARSGGYEQYF
CDR3nt: TGCAGTGCTAGGTCAGGGGGCTACGAGCAGTACTTC
d_gene: TRBD1
v_gene: TRBV20-1
abundance: few
j_gene: TRBJ2-7

CDR3aa: CANSLAVGRGETQYF
CDR3nt: TGTGCCAACAGTTTAGCAGTGGGTAGGGGGGAGACCCAGTACTTC
d_gene: .
v_gene: TRBV27
abundance: .
j_gene: TRBJ2-5

CDR3aa: CASSYLGASGKNEQYF
CDR3nt: TGTGCCAGCAGTTATCTAGGGGCTAGCGGGAAAAACGAGCAGTACTTC
d_gene: TRBD2
v_gene: TRBV6-5
abundance: .
j_gene: TRBJ2-7

CDR3aa: CSVEMTSGVQETQYF
CDR3nt: TGCAGCGTTGAAATGACTAGCGGGGTTCAAGAGACCCAGTACTTC
d_gene: TRBD2
v_gene: TRBV29-1
abundance: few
j_gene: TRBJ2-5

CDR3aa: CASSLKGGNSPLHF
CDR3nt: TGTGCCAGCAGTTTGAAAGGTGGTAATTCACCCCTCCACTTT
d_gene: .
v_gene: TRBV12-3/TRBV12-4
abundance: few
j_gene: TRBJ1-6

CDR3aa: CASSLVGPSYEQYF
CDR3nt: TGTGCCAGCAGCTTAGTAGGGCCCTCCTACGAGCAGTACTTC
d_gene: .
v_gene: TRBV7-2
abundance: .
j_gene: TRBJ2-7

CDR3aa: CASSFLAGEFFKDRYAYF
CDR3nt: TGTGCCAGCAGCTTTCTAGCGGGAGAGTTTTTTAAGGACAGATACGCGTATTTT
d_gene: TRBD2
v_gene: TRBV7-9
abundance: .
j_gene: TRBJ2-3

CDR3aa: CASSLTFGFSYEQYF
CDR3nt: TGCGCCAGCAGCTTGACTTTCGGGTTCTCCTACGAGCAGTACTTC
d_gene: .
v_gene: TRBV5-1
abundance: many
j_gene: TRBJ2-7

CDR3aa: CASNTGGYHEQYF
CDR3nt: TGTGCCAGCAACACAGGGGGCTACCACGAGCAGTACTTC
d_gene: TRBD1
v_gene: TRBV7-9
abundance: .
j_gene: TRBJ2-7

CDR3aa: CASSTGQDQPQHF
CDR3nt: TGTGCCAGCTCAACAGGCCAGGATCAGCCCCAGCATTTT
d_gene: .
v_gene: TRBV18
abundance: .
j_gene: TRBJ1-5

CDR3aa: CSVVVASSYNEQYF
CDR3nt: TGCAGCGTTGTTGTCGCGAGCTCCTACAATGAGCAGTACTTC
d_gene: .
v_gene: TRBV29-1
abundance: .
j_gene: TRBJ2-7

CDR3aa: CASSPYQVGTYKEQFF
CDR3nt: TGTGCCAGCAGCCCCTACCAGGTCGGTACCTACAAGGAGCAGTTCTTC
d_gene: .
v_gene: TRBV9
abundance: .
j_gene: TRBJ2-1

CDR3aa: CSARARGPGRAPDTQYF
CDR3nt: TGCAGTGCTAGAGCACGGGGTCCGGGGCGGGCCCCAGATACGCAGTATTTT
d_gene: .
v_gene: TRBV20-1
abundance: .
j_gene: TRBJ2-3

CDR3aa: CASSPSGGTQETQYF
CDR3nt: TGTGCCAGCAGCCCGAGCGGCGGGACCCAAGAGACCCAGTACTTC
d_gene: .
v_gene: TRBV7-2
abundance: .
j_gene: TRBJ2-5

CDR3aa: CASSQRGGGNIQYF
CDR3nt: TGTGCCAGCAGCCAACGGGGCGGGGGCAACATTCAGTACTTC
d_gene: .
v_gene: TRBV3-1
abundance: many
j_gene: TRBJ2-4

CDR3aa: CSASGHGTYEQYF
CDR3nt: TGCAGTGCTTCGGGGCATGGGACCTACGAGCAGTACTTC
d_gene: .
v_gene: TRBV20-1
abundance: few
j_gene: TRBJ2-7

CDR3aa: CASRVGGVVDTQYF
CDR3nt: TGCGCCAGCCGGGTAGGGGGAGTGGTAGATACGCAGTATTTT
d_gene: .
v_gene: TRBV5-1
abundance: .
j_gene: TRBJ2-3

CDR3aa: CASSLNPGLVTYEQFF
CDR3nt: TGCGCCAGCAGCCTGAATCCGGGACTAGTTACCTACGAGCAGTTCTTC
d_gene: TRBD2
v_gene: TRBV5-1
abundance: .
j_gene: TRBJ2-1

CDR3aa: CSVGQGISYEQYF
CDR3nt: TGCAGCGTCGGACAGGGCATCTCCTACGAGCAGTACTTC
d_gene: TRBD1
v_gene: TRBV29-1
abundance: many
j_gene: TRBJ2-7

CDR3aa: CASSLGGTGPGTEAFF
CDR3nt: TGTGCCAGCAGCTTGGGCGGTACGGGCCCGGGGACTGAAGCTTTCTTT
d_gene: .
v_gene: TRBV5-4
abundance: .
j_gene: TRBJ1-1

CDR3aa: CASSLEWAGDYEQYF
CDR3nt: TGTGCCAGCAGCTTAGAATGGGCGGGGGATTACGAGCAGTACTTC
d_gene: TRBD2
v_gene: TRBV7-2
abundance: .
j_gene: TRBJ2-7

CDR3aa: CAITSGRGTDTQYF
CDR3nt: TGTGCCATCACCTCCGGCAGGGGGACAGATACGCAGTATTTT
d_gene: TRBD1
v_gene: TRBV10-3
abundance: .
j_gene: TRBJ2-3

CDR3aa: CSASGQGGTDTQYF
CDR3nt: TGCAGTGCTAGCGGACAGGGGGGCACAGATACGCAGTATTTT
d_gene: TRBD1
v_gene: TRBV20-1
abundance: few
j_gene: TRBJ2-3

CDR3aa: CASSPDSRNTIYF
CDR3nt: TGTGCCAGCAGCCCGGACAGTAGAAACACCATATATTTT
d_gene: .
v_gene: TRBV5-5
abundance: .
j_gene: TRBJ1-3

CDR3aa: CASSAGTSPTDTQYF
CDR3nt: TGTGCCAGCAGCGCCGGGACTAGCCCCACAGATACGCAGTATTTT
d_gene: TRBD2
v_gene: TRBV9
abundance: few
j_gene: TRBJ2-3

CDR3aa: CSAYPRIDPSRYNEQFF
CDR3nt: TGCAGTGCTTACCCTCGAATTGACCCGTCCAGATACAATGAGCAGTTCTTC
d_gene: .
v_gene: TRBV20-1
abundance: .
j_gene: TRBJ2-1

CDR3aa: CASRPGTASTDTQYF
CDR3nt: TGTGCCAGCAGGCCCGGGACAGCTAGCACAGATACGCAGTATTTT
d_gene: TRBD1
v_gene: TRBV28
abundance: once
j_gene: TRBJ2-3